What follows are 20 T cell receptor beta chains derived from one specimen sequenced in a study of cytomegalovirus exposure and HLA in healthy donors. In the PCR, 60 Vbeta and 13 Jbeta primers were used. Produced via immunoSEQ multiplex PCR; TCRdb's table is partial and in-frame only. The data show about 160,000 clones, roughly 80% seen once. The source material was PBMCs. The receptor set was obtained from a male donor in good health and CMV-seropositive.

V is TRBV9 and J is TRBJ2-1; D is possibly TRBD1 (5 bases). The CDR3 consists of 12 residues. Germline lookup yields CDR1 SGDLS and CDR2 YYNGEE. V dropped 0 bases and J dropped 7 bases, with 5 bases sitting between them. This CDR3 reads CASSVAGNEQFF. The DNA for the CDR3 is TGTGCCAGCAGCGTAGCAGGGAATGAGCAGTTCTTC.

This chain links TRBV19 with TRBJ1-2; 7 positions agree with TRBD1. The V gene end was trimmed by 2 bases and the J gene end by 5 bases; junction bases not matched to a gene: 8. The CDR3 runs 15 residues. Germline CDR1 LNHDA, CDR2 SQIVND (reference sequence). CDR3 sequence reads: CASSIRQGDYYGYTF. CDR3 sequence (DNA): TGTGCCAGTAGTATAAGACAGGGCGATTATTATGGCTACACCTTC.

This clone was seen once. The chain employs TRBV27 and TRBJ2-7; 12 bases map to TRBD1. The CDR3 sequence is 16 residues long. The V gene's germline CDR1 is MNHEY and CDR2 SMNVEV (reference sequence). V dropped 5 bases and J dropped 2; count of bases not matched to a gene: 7. CDR3 amino acids: CASSPLGQGATYEQYF. The CDR3 bases are TGTGCCAGCAGTCCGTTGGGACAGGGGGCAACCTACGAGCAGTACTTC.

This clone was seen a few times. The chain recombines TRBV5-4 with TRBJ1-1; 9 bases agree with TRBD1. The ends lost 4 bases at V and 5 bases at J; junction bases unmatched: 6. Germline CDR1 SGHNT, CDR2 YYREEE (reference sequence). CDR3 size: 14 residues. CDR3 amino acids: CASSIGQGRTEAFF. CDR3 in DNA: TGTGCCAGCAGCATAGGACAGGGGCGGACTGAAGCTTTCTTT.

The rearrangement links TRBV30 to TRBJ1-1; 8 bases are shared with TRBD1. In germline, CDR1 is GTSNPN, CDR2 SVGIG (reference sequence). With V trimmed by 2 bases and J by 5 bases, 10 bases remained unmatched. The CDR3 is made up of 15 amino acids. Written as DNA, the CDR3 is TGTGCCTGGAGTAAGGCAGGGGGCTTATATACTGAAGCTTTCTTT. Protein sequence: CAWSKAGGLYTEAFF.

Notes on this clone: At one end, the junction sequence differs from germline, possibly due to a read error. CDR3 sequence: CAWIDKELAKNSQYF. The CDR3 coding sequence is TGTGCCTGGATCGATAAAGAACTAGCCAAAAACAGTCAGTACTTC. V usage is TRBV30 and J usage is TRBJ2-4, with D possibly TRBD2 on 6 matching bases. In germline, CDR1 is GTSNPN, CDR2 SVGIG (reference sequence). The CDR3 totals 15 residues.

The rearrangement joins TRBV19 to TRBJ1-2; unclear D gene. Trimming pared 7 bases from V and 8 bases from J, leaving 20 bases between. The germline V gene encodes CDR1 LNHDA and CDR2 SQIVND (reference sequence). This CDR3 is 14 amino acids long. Here the CDR3 reads CASKEGPSLFGYTF. In nucleotides, the CDR3 is TGTGCCAGTAAGGAGGGTCCCTCTCTATTCGGCTACACCTTC. The full variable domain, its missing parts supplied by reference TRBV19 and TRBJ1-2, is DGGITQSPKYLFRKEGQNVTLSCEQNLNHDAMYWYRQDPGQGLRLIYYSQIVNDFQKGDIAEGYSVSREKKESFPLTVTSAQKNPTAFYLCASKEGPSLFGYTFGSGTRLTVV.

The chain couples TRBV30 to TRBJ1-3; no reliable D call. The CDR3 contains 14 residues. Per germline, CDR1 GTSNPN and CDR2 SVGIG (reference sequence). The germline V and J ends were trimmed by 2 bases and 4 bases, with 12 bases remaining between them. The CDR3, as DNA: TGTGCCTGGAGTCCGGGTCTCTACGGAAACACCATATATTTT. Encoded protein: CAWSPGLYGNTIYF.

This clone came up once. The J gene is TRBJ2-3, the V gene TRBV28; no firm D call. V was pared by 8 bases and J by 0 bases, with 15 bases between. The CDR3 loop spans 15 amino acids. In germline, CDR1 is MDHEN, CDR2 SYDVKM. CDR3 residues: CASGGAAASTDTQYF. DNA for the CDR3: TGTGCCAGCGGCGGTGCGGCCGCTAGCACAGATACGCAGTATTTT. The variable domain in full, completed from reference TRBV28 and TRBJ2-3, reads DVKVTQSSRYLVKRTGEKVFLECVQDMDHENMFWYRQDPGLGLRLIYFSYDVKMKEKGDIPEGYSVSREKKERFSLILESASTNQTSMYLCASGGAAASTDTQYFGPGTRLTVL.

CDR3 nucleotide sequence: TGTGCCAGTGGCGTGGAGCTAAGGAACACTGAAGCTTTCTTT. Its translation is CASGVELRNTEAFF. The chain uses TRBV2 and TRBJ1-1; D remains unclear. The germline V and J ends were trimmed by 9 bases and 1 base, with 15 bases remaining between them. Germline V CDR1 and CDR2: SNHLY, FYNNEI. This CDR3 comprises 14 residues.

The V gene is TRBV11-3, the J gene TRBJ2-7, with a tentative D call TRBD2 (6 bases). CDR1 is SGHNT and CDR2 is YENEEA in the germline V gene. V was trimmed by 1 base and J by 2 bases, leaving 12 bases between them. The CDR3 spans 15 residues. The CDR3 region has the DNA TGTGCCAGCAGCTTAGGAGCAGGGACTCCCTACGAGCAGTACTTC. It translates to CASSLGAGTPYEQYF.

The chain recombines TRBV7-2 with TRBJ1-2; TRBD1 agrees at 7 bases. The trim removed 7 bases at V and 7 bases at J, leaving 9 bases unmatched. This CDR3 contains 13 residues. Germline values: CDR1 SGHTA, CDR2 FQGNSA. The CDR3: CASISTGIGGYTF. The CDR3 DNA sequence: TGTGCCAGCATCTCGACAGGGATAGGTGGCTACACCTTC.

V and J are TRBV29-1 and TRBJ2-2; TRBD1 is a possible D gene (5 bases). With 6 bases removed from V and 5 bases from J, the gap between germline ends came to 13 bases. The germline V gene has CDR1 SQVTM and CDR2 ANQGSEA. The length of the CDR3 is 13 residues. As DNA, the CDR3 is TGCAGCGTGACAGAAACTACGACCGGGGAGCTGTTTTTT. This sequence encodes CSVTETTTGELFF.

This clone was counted once. V gene TRBV30 combines with J gene TRBJ2-1; TRBD2 matches 7 bases. Germline-derived CDR1 and CDR2 are GTSNPN and SVGIG (reference sequence). V was pared by 2 bases and J by 0 bases, with 1 base of the junction left unmatched. The CDR3 contains 14 residues. CDR3: CAWSSGGSYNEQFF. Here the CDR3 DNA reads TGTGCCTGGAGTTCGGGAGGCTCCTACAATGAGCAGTTCTTC.

The chain uses TRBV27 and TRBJ2-5; 9 bases fit TRBD2. The trim removed 2 bases at V and 3 bases at J, leaving 4 bases unmatched. This CDR3 spans 15 amino acids. Germline CDR1 is MNHEY and CDR2 is SMNVEV (reference sequence). The CDR3, as DNA: TGTGCCAGCAGTTTAATAGGCGGGGGGGAAGAGACCCAGTACTTC. The encoded protein is CASSLIGGGEETQYF.

This clone showed up just once. The rearrangement joins TRBV7-6 to TRBJ2-7; 7 positions agree with TRBD2. CDR1 and CDR2 from the germline V gene are SGHVS and FNYEAQ. CDR3 length: 15 amino acids. With V trimmed by 1 base and J by 4 bases, 7 bases remained unmatched. The CDR3 region has the DNA TGTGCCAGCAGCTTAGAGGCAGCGGGGATGTACGAGCAGTACTTC. It is translated as CASSLEAAGMYEQYF.

The CDR3 coding sequence is TGTGCCAGCAGTTACTCTGGGGGGTCGAACACTGAAGCTTTCTTT. It specifies CASSYSGGSNTEAFF. This chain joins TRBV6-5 and TRBJ1-1; D is perhaps TRBD1 (5 bases). The V end was cut by 0 bases, the J end by 1 base, with 9 bases between. The CDR3 sequence is 15 residues long. Germline CDR1 is MNHEY and CDR2 is SVGAGI.

Points on this clone: Mismatch with germline at one junction end may stem from a read error. The rearrangement links TRBV7-8 to TRBJ1-5; D is undetermined. The CDR3 has 16 residues. Germline assignment: CDR1 SGHVS and CDR2 FQNEAQ. The CDR3 coding sequence is TGTGCCAGCAGCCGTTCCTCCGGAGTTGGCAATCAGCTCCAGCATTTT. This gives the protein CASSRSSGVGNQLQHF.

This chain joins TRBV27 and TRBJ2-7; possibly TRBD1 for D (6 bases). Germline V gene lookup returns CDR1 MNHEY and CDR2 SMNVEV (reference sequence). The CDR3 runs 13 residues. V was clipped by 5 bases and J by 3 bases, with 11 bases between them. Here the CDR3 reads CASSRLDSYEQYF. The CDR3 region has the DNA TGTGCCAGCAGTAGACTGGACAGCTACGAGCAGTACTTC.

This chain connects TRBV18 to TRBJ1-2; 8 nucleotides match TRBD1. The CDR3 is made up of 14 amino acids. Germline CDR1 and CDR2: KGHSH and LQKENI. The J segment lost 6 bases and the V segment lost 5 bases, leaving 8 bases of the junction unmatched. CDR3 bases: TGTGCCAGCTCATCGCAGGGGGCGATGGATGGCTACACCTTC. Translated, it gives CASSSQGAMDGYTF.